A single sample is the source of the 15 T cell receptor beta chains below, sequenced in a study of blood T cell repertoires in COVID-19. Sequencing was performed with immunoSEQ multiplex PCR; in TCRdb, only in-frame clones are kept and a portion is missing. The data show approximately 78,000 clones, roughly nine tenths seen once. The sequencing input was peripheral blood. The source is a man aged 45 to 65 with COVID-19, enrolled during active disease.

CDR3 in DNA: TGCGCCAGCAGCCTAACGGCGGGGGCATGGGGAAAACTGTTTTTT. Its translation is CASSLTAGAWGKLFF. This chain links TRBV4-1 with TRBJ1-4; D possibly corresponds to TRBD1 (6 bases). This CDR3 contains 15 residues. Germline values: CDR1 MGHRA, CDR2 YSYEKL. Trimming left V 4 bases short and J 10 bases short, with 19 bases between.

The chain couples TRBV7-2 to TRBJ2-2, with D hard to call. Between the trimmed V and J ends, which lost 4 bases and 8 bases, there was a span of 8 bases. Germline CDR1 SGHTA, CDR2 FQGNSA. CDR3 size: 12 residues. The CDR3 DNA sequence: TGTGCCAGCAGCTCCCCGCGGGGGGAGCTGTTTTTT. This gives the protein CASSSPRGELFF.

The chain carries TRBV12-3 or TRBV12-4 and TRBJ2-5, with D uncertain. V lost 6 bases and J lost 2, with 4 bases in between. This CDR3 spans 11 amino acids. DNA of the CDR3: TGTGCCAGCAGCCAACAAGAGACCCAGTACTTC. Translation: CASSQQETQYF.

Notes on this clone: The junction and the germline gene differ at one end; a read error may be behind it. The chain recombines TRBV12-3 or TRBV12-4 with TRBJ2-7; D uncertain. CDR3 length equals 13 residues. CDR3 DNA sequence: TGTGCCAGCAGTTTAAGCGCCTCCTCCGAGCAGTACTTC. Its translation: CASSLSASSEQYF.

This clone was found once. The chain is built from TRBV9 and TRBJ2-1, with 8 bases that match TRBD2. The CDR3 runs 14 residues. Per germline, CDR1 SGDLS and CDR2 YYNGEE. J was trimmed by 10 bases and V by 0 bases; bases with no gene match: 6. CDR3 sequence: CASSVASGGREQFF. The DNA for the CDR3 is TGTGCCAGCAGCGTAGCCAGCGGGGGCAGAGAGCAGTTCTTC.

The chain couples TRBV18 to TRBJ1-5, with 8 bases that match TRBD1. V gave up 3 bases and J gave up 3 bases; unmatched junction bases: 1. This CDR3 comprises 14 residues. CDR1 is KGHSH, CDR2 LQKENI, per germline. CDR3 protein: CASSPGQDNQPQHF. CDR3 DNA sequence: TGTGCCAGCTCACCGGGACAGGACAATCAGCCCCAGCATTTT.

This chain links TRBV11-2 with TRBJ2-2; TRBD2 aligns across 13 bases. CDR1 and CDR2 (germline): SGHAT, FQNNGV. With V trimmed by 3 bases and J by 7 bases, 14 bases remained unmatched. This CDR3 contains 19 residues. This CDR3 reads CASSFRGRGTSGTVGELFF. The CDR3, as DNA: TGTGCCAGCAGCTTCAGGGGGCGAGGGACTAGCGGGACTGTCGGGGAGCTGTTTTTT.

The chain's CDR3 is CASSETRQGQKLFF. Here the CDR3 DNA reads TGTGCCAGCAGTGAAACCCGACAGGGCCAAAAACTGTTTTTT. The chain carries TRBV6-1 and TRBJ1-4, with TRBD1 matching over 7 bases. CDR1 MNHNS and CDR2 SASEGT come from the germline V gene. The CDR3 loop spans 14 amino acids. Germline trimming cut 2 bases from V and 9 bases from J; bases unmatched to any gene: 6.

In nucleotides, the CDR3 is TGTGCCAGCAGGTCTTCCGGGACAGCCTACGAGCAGTACTTC. This translates into CASRSSGTAYEQYF. The chain is built from TRBV7-2 and TRBJ2-7; TRBD1 aligns across 7 bases. V lost 6 bases to trimming and J lost 2 bases; unmatched junction nucleotides: 7. Germline lookup yields CDR1 SGHTA and CDR2 FQGNSA. The CDR3 runs to 14 residues.

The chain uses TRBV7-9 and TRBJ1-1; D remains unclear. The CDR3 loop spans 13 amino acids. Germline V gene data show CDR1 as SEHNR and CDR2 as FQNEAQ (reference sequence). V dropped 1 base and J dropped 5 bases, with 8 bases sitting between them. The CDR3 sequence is CASSLGFGTEAFF. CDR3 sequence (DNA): TGTGCCAGCAGCTTAGGGTTCGGGACTGAAGCTTTCTTT.

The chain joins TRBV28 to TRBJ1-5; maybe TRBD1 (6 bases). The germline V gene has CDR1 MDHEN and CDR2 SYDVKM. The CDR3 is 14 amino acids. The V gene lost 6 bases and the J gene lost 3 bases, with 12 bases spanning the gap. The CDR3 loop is CASRRQGNNQPQHF. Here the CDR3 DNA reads TGTGCCAGCAGGCGTCAGGGGAACAATCAGCCCCAGCATTTT.

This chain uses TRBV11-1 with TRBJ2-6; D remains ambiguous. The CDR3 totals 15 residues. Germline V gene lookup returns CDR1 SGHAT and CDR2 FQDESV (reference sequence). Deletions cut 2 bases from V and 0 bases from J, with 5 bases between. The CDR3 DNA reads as TGTGCCAGCAGCTTATCCAACTCTGGGGCCAACGTCCTGACTTTC. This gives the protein CASSLSNSGANVLTF.

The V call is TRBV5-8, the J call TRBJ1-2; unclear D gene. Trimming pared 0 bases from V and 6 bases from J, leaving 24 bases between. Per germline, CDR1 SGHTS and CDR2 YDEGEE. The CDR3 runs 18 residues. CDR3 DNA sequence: TGTGCCAGCAGCTTGGACGAACAGAAATTACTTACTTCGAATGGCTACACCTTC. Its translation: CASSLDEQKLLTSNGYTF.

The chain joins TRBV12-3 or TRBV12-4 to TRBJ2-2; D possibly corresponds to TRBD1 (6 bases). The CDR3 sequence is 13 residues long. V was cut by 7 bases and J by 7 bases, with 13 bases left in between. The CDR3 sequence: CASTQQGIGELFF. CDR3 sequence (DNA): TGTGCCAGCACCCAGCAGGGGATCGGGGAGCTGTTTTTT.

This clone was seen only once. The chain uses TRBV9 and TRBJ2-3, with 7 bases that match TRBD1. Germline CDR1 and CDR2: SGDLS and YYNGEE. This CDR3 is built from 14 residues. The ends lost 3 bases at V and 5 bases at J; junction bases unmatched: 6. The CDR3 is CASSETGTVDTQYF. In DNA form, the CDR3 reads TGTGCCAGCAGCGAGACCGGGACAGTAGATACGCAGTATTTT.